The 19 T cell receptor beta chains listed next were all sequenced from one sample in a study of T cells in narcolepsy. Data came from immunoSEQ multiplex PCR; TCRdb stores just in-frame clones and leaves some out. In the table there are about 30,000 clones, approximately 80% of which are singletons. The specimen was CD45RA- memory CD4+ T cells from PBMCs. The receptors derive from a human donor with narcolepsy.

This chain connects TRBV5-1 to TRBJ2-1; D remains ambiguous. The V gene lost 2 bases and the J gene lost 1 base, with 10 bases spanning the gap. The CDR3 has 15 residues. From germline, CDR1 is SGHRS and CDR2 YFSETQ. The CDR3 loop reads CASSLSRQSYNEQFF. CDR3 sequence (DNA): TGCGCCAGCAGCTTATCCAGGCAGTCCTACAATGAGCAGTTCTTC. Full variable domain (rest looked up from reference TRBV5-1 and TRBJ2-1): KAGVTQTPRYLIKTRGQQVTLSCSPISGHRSVSWYQQTPGQGLQFLFEYFSETQRNKGNFPGRFSGRQFSNSRSEMNVSTLELGDSALYLCASSLSRQSYNEQFFGPGTRLTVL.

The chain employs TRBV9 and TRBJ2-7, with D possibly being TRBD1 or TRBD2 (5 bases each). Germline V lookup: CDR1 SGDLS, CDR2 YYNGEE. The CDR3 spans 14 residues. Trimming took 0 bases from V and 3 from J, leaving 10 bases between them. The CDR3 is CASSVDGTSYEQYF. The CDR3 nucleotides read TGTGCCAGCAGCGTAGACGGGACGAGCTACGAGCAGTACTTC.

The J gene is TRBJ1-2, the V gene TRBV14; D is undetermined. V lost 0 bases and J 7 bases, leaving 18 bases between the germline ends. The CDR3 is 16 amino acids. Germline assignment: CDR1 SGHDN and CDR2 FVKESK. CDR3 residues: CASSQDGGSSVRGYTF. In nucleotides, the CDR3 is TGTGCCAGCAGCCAAGATGGAGGGTCGAGTGTGCGTGGCTACACCTTC.

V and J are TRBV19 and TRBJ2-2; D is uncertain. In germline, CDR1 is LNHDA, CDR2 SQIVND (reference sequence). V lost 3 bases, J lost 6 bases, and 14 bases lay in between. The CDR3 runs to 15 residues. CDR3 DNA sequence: TGTGCCAGTAGTATGGGCCAGGTAAAGGCCGGGGAGCTGTTTTTT. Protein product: CASSMGQVKAGELFF.

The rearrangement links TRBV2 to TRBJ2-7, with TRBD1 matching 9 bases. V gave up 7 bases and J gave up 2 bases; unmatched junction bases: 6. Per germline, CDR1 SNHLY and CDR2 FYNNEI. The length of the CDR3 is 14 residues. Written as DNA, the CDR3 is TGTGCCAGCAAGGGGGGGACAGGGACCTACGAGCAGTACTTC. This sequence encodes CASKGGTGTYEQYF.

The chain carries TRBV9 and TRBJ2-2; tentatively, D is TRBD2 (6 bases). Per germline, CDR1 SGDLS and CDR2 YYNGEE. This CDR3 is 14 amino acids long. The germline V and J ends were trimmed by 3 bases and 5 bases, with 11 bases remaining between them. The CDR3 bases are TGTGCCAGCAGCGGGCCCCGGGGGACCGGGGAGCTGTTTTTT. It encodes CASSGPRGTGELFF.

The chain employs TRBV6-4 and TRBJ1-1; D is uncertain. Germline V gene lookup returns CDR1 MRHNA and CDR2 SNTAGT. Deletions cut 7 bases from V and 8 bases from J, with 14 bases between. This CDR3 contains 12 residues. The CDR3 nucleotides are TGTGCCAGCACCTTAAACCCGGGGGAAGCTTTCTTT. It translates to CASTLNPGEAFF.

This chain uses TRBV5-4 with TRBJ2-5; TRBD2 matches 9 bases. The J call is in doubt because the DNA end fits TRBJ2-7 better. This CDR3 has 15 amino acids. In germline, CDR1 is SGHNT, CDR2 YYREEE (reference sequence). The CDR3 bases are TGTGCCAGCAGCTTAGGCGGGGGGGCCTCCTACGAGCAGTACTTC. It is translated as CASSLGGGASYEQYF.

CDR3 sequence: CASSSRGGGNQPQHF. The CDR3 nucleotides are TGTGCCAGCAGCTCCCGCGGGGGGGGCAATCAGCCCCAGCATTTT. The rearrangement uses TRBV5-5 and TRBJ1-5, with D possibly matching TRBD1 (5 bases). The V end was cut by 3 bases, the J end by 2 bases, with 12 bases between. This CDR3 has 15 residues. In germline, CDR1 is SGHKS, CDR2 YYEKEE (reference sequence).

CDR3 in amino acids: CASSQDGNQPQHF. The CDR3 DNA reads as TGTGCCAGCAGCCAGGACGGAAATCAGCCCCAGCATTTT. The rearrangement uses TRBV7-9 and TRBJ1-5; D is undetermined. The V and J ends lost 5 bases and 4 bases respectively, with 9 bases between them. CDR1 and CDR2 (germline): SEHNR, FQNEAQ (reference sequence). The CDR3 is 13 amino acids. The whole variable domain, remainder taken from reference TRBV7-9 and TRBJ1-5, is DTGVSQNPRHKITKRGQNVTFRCDPISEHNRLYWYRQTLGQGPEFLTYFQNEAQLEKSRLLSDRFSAERPKGSFSTLEIQRTEQGDSAMYLCASSQDGNQPQHFGDGTRLSIL.

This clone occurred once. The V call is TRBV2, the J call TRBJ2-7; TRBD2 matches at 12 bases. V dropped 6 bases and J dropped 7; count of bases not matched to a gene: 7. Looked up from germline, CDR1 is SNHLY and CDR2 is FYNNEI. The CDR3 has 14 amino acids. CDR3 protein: CASRPSGGAGEQYF. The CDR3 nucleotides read TGTGCCAGCAGGCCTAGCGGGGGGGCCGGAGAGCAGTACTTC. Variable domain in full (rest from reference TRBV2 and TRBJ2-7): EPEVTQTPSHQVTQMGQEVILRCVPISNHLYFYWYRQILGQKVEFLVSFYNNEISEKSEIFDDQFSVERPDGSNFTLKIRSTKLEDSAMYFCASRPSGGAGEQYFGPGTRLTVT.

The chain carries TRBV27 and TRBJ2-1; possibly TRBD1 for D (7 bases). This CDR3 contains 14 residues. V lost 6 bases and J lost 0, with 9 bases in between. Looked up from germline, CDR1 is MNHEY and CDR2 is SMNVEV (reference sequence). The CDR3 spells CASSQGGSYNEQFF. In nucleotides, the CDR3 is TGTGCCAGCAGCCAGGGGGGCTCCTACAATGAGCAGTTCTTC.

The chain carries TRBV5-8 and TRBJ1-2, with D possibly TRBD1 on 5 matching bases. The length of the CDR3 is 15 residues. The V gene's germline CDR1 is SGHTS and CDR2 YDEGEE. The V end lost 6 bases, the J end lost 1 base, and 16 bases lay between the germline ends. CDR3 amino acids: CASNPGARFNYGYTF. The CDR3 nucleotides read TGTGCCAGCAACCCTGGGGCGCGATTTAACTATGGCTACACCTTC.

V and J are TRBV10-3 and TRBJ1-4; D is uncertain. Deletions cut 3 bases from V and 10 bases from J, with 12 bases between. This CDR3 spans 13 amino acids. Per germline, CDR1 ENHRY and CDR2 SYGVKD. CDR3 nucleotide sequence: TGTGCCATCAGTGACCCCGGGAAGGGAAAACTGTTTTTT. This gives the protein CAISDPGKGKLFF.

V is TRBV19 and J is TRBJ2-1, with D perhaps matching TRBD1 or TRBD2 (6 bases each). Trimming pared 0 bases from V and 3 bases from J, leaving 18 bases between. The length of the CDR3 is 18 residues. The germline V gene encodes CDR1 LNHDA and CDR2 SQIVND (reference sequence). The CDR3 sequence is CASSIDSLRGLDYNEQFF. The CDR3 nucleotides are TGTGCCAGTAGTATAGATTCCCTCAGGGGACTCGACTACAATGAGCAGTTCTTC.

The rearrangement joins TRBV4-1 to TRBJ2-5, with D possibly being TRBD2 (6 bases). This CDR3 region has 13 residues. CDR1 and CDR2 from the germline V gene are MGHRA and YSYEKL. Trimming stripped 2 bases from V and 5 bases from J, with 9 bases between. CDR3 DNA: TGCGCCAGCAGCCAATGGAGGGGCGAGACCCAGTACTTC. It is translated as CASSQWRGETQYF.

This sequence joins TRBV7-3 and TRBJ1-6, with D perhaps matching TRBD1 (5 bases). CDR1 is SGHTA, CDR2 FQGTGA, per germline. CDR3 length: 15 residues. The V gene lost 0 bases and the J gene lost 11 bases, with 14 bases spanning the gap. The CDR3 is CASSLTPGLGTPLHF. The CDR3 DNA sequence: TGTGCCAGCAGCTTAACTCCGGGGCTGGGGACACCCCTCCACTTT.

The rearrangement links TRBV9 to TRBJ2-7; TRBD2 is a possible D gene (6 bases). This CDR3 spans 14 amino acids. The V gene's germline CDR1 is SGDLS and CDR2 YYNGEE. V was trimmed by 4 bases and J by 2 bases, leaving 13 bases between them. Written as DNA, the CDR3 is TGTGCCAGCAGCCCCTGGGACTTCCCCTACGAGCAGTACTTC. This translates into CASSPWDFPYEQYF.

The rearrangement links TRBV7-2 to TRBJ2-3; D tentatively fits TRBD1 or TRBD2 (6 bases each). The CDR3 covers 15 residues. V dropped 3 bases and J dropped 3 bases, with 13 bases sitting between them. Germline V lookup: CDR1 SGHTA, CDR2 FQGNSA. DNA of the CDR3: TGTGCCAGCAGCTTGTGGGGGGCGGGGACAGATACGCAGTATTTT. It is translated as CASSLWGAGTDTQYF.